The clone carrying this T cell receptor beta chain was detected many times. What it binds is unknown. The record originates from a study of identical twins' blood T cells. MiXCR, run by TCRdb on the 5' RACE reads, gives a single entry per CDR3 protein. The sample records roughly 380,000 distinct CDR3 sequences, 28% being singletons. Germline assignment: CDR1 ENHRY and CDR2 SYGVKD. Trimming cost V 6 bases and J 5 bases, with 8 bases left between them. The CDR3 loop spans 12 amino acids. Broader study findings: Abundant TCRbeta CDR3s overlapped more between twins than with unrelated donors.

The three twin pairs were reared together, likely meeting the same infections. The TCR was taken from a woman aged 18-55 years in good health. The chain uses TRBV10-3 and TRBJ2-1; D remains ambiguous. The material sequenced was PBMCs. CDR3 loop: CAIRATNNEQFF. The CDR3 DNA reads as TGTGCCATCAGGGCCACAAACAATGAGCAGTTCTTC.